The 31 T cell receptor beta chains below all came from one sample that was sequenced in a study of blood T cells in healthy people across ages. Next came a second PCR, run for about 6 to 11 cycles, which used a sample-barcoded 5' primer along with a J-beta primer mix. TCRdb reanalysed the 5' RACE reads using MiXCR and keeps one entry per CDR3 protein. The sample lists about 1.1 million distinct CDR3 sequences, around two fifths occurring once. Sequencing was done on a sample of blood. The origin of the receptors is a man aged 18 to 35 in good health.

The rearrangement joins TRBV2 to TRBJ2-1; D tentatively fits TRBD1 or TRBD2 (6 bases each). The CDR3 loop spans 15 amino acids. Per the germline V gene, CDR1 is SNHLY and CDR2 is FYNNEI. Trimming pared 10 bases from V and 8 bases from J, leaving 24 bases between. As DNA, the CDR3 is TGTGCCACCCGAAGGGGGGTTACCAGTGAAGATGAGCAGTTCTTC. Its translation is CATRRGVTSEDEQFF.

CDR3 DNA sequence: TGCAGTGCTAGTCCCACTAATGAAAAACTGTTTTTT. This translates into CSASPTNEKLFF. This chain uses TRBV20-1 with TRBJ1-4; no clear D. Germline V gives CDR1 DFQATT, CDR2 SNEGSKA (reference sequence). The V and J ends lost 3 bases and 2 bases respectively, with 4 bases between them. The CDR3 is 12 residues long.

Only a few counts were recorded for this clonotype. The chain employs TRBV20-1 and TRBJ1-2, with D unresolved. The length of the CDR3 is 11 residues. CDR1 is DFQATT and CDR2 is SNEGSKA in the germline V gene (reference sequence). V was pared by 0 bases and J by 4 bases, with 3 bases between. The CDR3 coding sequence is TGCAGTGCTAGAGATCCCTATGGCTACACCTTC. It specifies CSARDPYGYTF.

This clonotype has a handful of counts. The chain recombines TRBV6-6 with TRBJ2-6; D is unclear. CDR1 is MNHNY and CDR2 is SVGAGI in the germline V gene (reference sequence). The CDR3 covers 12 residues. V dropped 8 bases and J dropped 1 base, with 3 bases sitting between them. As DNA, the CDR3 is TGTGCCAGCCAGTCTGGGGCCAACGTCCTGACTTTC. Encoded protein: CASQSGANVLTF.

The CDR3 sequence is CASSTSGSNEQYF. CDR3 nucleotide sequence: TGTGCCAGCAGTACTAGCGGGAGCAACGAGCAGTACTTC. The chain is built from TRBV6-5 and TRBJ2-4, with 11 bases identical to TRBD2. The J call may be incorrect, as the DNA end agrees better with TRBJ2-7. The CDR3 runs 13 residues. Germline lookup yields CDR1 MNHEY and CDR2 SVGAGI.

About this clonotype: Given a much more abundant clone one base away, this may be a read error. The chain employs TRBV12-3 or TRBV12-4 and TRBJ1-1; possible D gene TRBD1, 5 bases. This CDR3 has 14 residues. The CDR3 coding sequence is TGTGCCAGCAGTTTTGACAGCCTGAACACTGAAACTTTCTTT. This translates into CASSFDSLNTETFF.

CDR3 sequence (DNA): TGCAGTGCTAGGCCCCCGACAGGGTTAAGAGGGAGCAATCAGCCCCAGCATTTT. Protein: CSARPPTGLRGSNQPQHF. This chain connects TRBV20-1 to TRBJ1-5; the match to TRBD1 covers 7 bases. This CDR3 is 18 amino acids long. The J segment lost 1 base and the V segment lost 3 bases, leaving 15 bases of the junction unmatched. Germline assignment: CDR1 DFQATT and CDR2 SNEGSKA (reference sequence).

CDR3 sequence reads: CASKDRARSEQFF. CDR3 sequence (DNA): TGTGCCAGCAAGGACAGGGCCCGGAGTGAGCAGTTCTTC. This chain links TRBV6-4 with TRBJ2-1; TRBD1 agrees at 8 bases. This CDR3 has 13 amino acids. Germline CDR1 is MRHNA and CDR2 is SNTAGT. The V segment lost 7 bases and the J segment 9 bases; nucleotides outside the gene matches: 8.

In its sample, this clonotype was seen a few times. For the CDR3, the DNA is TGTGCCAGCAGTCAGCCTCCCCGGGGCGACCAGTACTTC. Protein sequence: CASSQPPRGDQYF. The rearrangement links TRBV6-5 to TRBJ2-5; D is possibly TRBD1 or TRBD2 (5 bases each). This CDR3 has 13 residues. Between the trimmed V and J ends, which lost 5 bases and 10 bases, there was a span of 17 bases. Germline values: CDR1 MNHEY, CDR2 SVGAGI.

This sequence joins TRBV10-3 and TRBJ2-4, with D maybe TRBD2 (6 bases). The V gene's germline CDR1 is ENHRY and CDR2 SYGVKD. CDR3 length: 15 residues. V lost 4 bases to trimming and J lost 3 bases, with 13 bases between them. The CDR3, as DNA: TGTGCCATCAGTGTACTGGGGGGAGGCAAAAACATTCAGTACTTC. This encodes CAISVLGGGKNIQYF.

This clonotype was seen only a few times. V usage is TRBV28 and J usage is TRBJ2-1; D is undetermined. CDR1 is MDHEN and CDR2 is SYDVKM in the germline V gene. Between the trimmed V and J ends, which lost 7 bases and 0 bases, there was a span of 16 bases. This CDR3 comprises 16 residues. The CDR3 spells CASTYGWTSSYNEQFF. In DNA form, the CDR3 reads TGTGCCAGCACATACGGCTGGACGAGCTCCTACAATGAGCAGTTCTTC.

The chain couples TRBV5-1 to TRBJ2-4; 11 positions match TRBD2. Germline CDR1 is SGHRS and CDR2 is YFSETQ. V was clipped by 3 bases and J by 13 bases; unmatched bases: 12. CDR3 length equals 15 residues. The CDR3 DNA is TGCGCCAGCAGCTCTAGCGGGGGGCTACCGAATGAGCAGTACTTC. Its protein product is CASSSSGGLPNEQYF. Together with reference TRBV5-1 and TRBJ2-4, the CDR3 gives the full variable domain: KAGVTQTPRYLIKTRGQQVTLSCSPISGHRSVSWYQQTPGQGLQFLFEYFSETQRNKGNFPGRFSGRQFSNSRSEMNVSTLELGDSALYLCASSSSGGLPNEQYFGAGTRLSVL.

This clonotype has a count of ten or more. The DNA of the CDR3 is TGCGCCAGCAGCGCGCGACAGGGGTCTAACTATGGCTACACCTTC. Translation: CASSARQGSNYGYTF. This sequence joins TRBV5-1 and TRBJ1-2, with 8 positions matching TRBD1. V lost 4 bases and J lost 0; bases outside the gene matches: 5. The CDR3 contains 15 residues. Germline CDR1 SGHRS, CDR2 YFSETQ.

This clonotype was counted between two and nine times. The chain is built from TRBV27 and TRBJ1-5, with a tentative D call TRBD1 (6 bases). Germline values: CDR1 MNHEY, CDR2 SMNVEV (reference sequence). Trimming took 6 bases from V and 0 from J, leaving 12 bases between them. The CDR3 has 15 amino acids. The CDR3 bases are TGTGCCAGCAGCCGGACAGCCTCTAGCAATCAGCCCCAGCATTTT. Protein product: CASSRTASSNQPQHF.

This clonotype has only a few counts. V usage is TRBV4-1 and J usage is TRBJ1-4; weak D call: TRBD1 (5 bases). The CDR3 totals 15 residues. V was trimmed by 1 base and J by 8 bases, leaving 14 bases between them. Germline CDR1 MGHRA, CDR2 YSYEKL. In DNA, the CDR3 is TGCGCCAGCAGCCAAGGGCACAGGAAAAGCGAAAAACTGTTTTTT. It yields the protein CASSQGHRKSEKLFF.

This clonotype was recorded a few times. This chain links TRBV27 with TRBJ1-5, with 7 positions matching TRBD1. The CDR3 is made up of 17 amino acids. The germline CDR1 and CDR2 sequences are MNHEY and SMNVEV (reference sequence). Germline trimming cut 10 bases from V and 7 bases from J; bases unmatched to any gene: 22. The DNA of the CDR3 is TGTGCCAACTTCGGGACAGAGGATGTCGAGGGTGAGCAGCCCCAGCATTTT. This translates into CANFGTEDVEGEQPQHF.

This sequence joins TRBV9 and TRBJ2-3; 7 nucleotides line up with TRBD2. Germline V gene sequence: CDR1 SGDLS, CDR2 YYNGEE. Trimming cost V 6 bases and J 1 base; bases outside gene matches: 5. The length of the CDR3 is 14 residues. In DNA, the CDR3 is TGTGCCAGCACCAAAGGGAGGGGCACAGATACGCAGTATTTT. Translating gives CASTKGRGTDTQYF.

The table lists this clonotype with a few counts. The chain couples TRBV12-3 or TRBV12-4 to TRBJ2-1, with D perhaps assigned TRBD1 or TRBD2 (6 bases each). This CDR3 comprises 14 residues. Trimming stripped 4 bases from V and 9 bases from J, with 16 bases between. CDR3 amino acids: CASSSEGEVFEQFF. Written as DNA, the CDR3 is TGTGCCAGCAGTTCAGAGGGGGAGGTTTTTGAGCAGTTCTTC.

The V call is TRBV3-1, the J call TRBJ2-3; no clear D gene. The V gene's germline CDR1 is LGHDT and CDR2 YNNKEL (reference sequence). The ends were cut back, 0 bases at V and 9 bases at J, with 13 bases in the middle. This CDR3 is built from 14 residues. CDR3 region: CASSQDGPSRTQYF. The CDR3 region has the DNA TGTGCCAGCAGCCAAGACGGTCCTTCGAGGACGCAGTATTTT.

The chain couples TRBV7-9 to TRBJ2-5; D possibly uses TRBD1 or TRBD2 (5 bases each). Germline lookup yields CDR1 SEHNR and CDR2 FQNEAQ (reference sequence). The CDR3 runs to 13 residues. V dropped 6 bases and J dropped 2 bases, with 10 bases sitting between them. This CDR3 reads CASRRGAQETQYF. The CDR3 nucleotides are TGTGCCAGCAGGAGAGGGGCACAAGAGACCCAGTACTTC.

V gene TRBV21-1 combines with J gene TRBJ2-5; whether TRBD2, the table's D call, matches the DNA was not checked. The J call may be incorrect, as the DNA end agrees better with TRBJ2-7. TRBV21-1 represents a pseudogene. This CDR3 is 15 amino acids long. The CDR3 DNA follows: TGTGCCAGCAACAAGCTAGCGGGGGGGATCTACGAGCAGTACTTC. This gives the protein CASNKLAGGIYEQYF.

This clonotype was seen repeatedly, ten times or more. The V call is TRBV12-3 or TRBV12-4, the J call TRBJ1-5, with D possibly being TRBD1 (5 bases). The CDR3 sequence is 14 residues long. The germline V and J ends were trimmed by 3 bases and 6 bases, with 12 bases remaining between them. CDR3: CASSFGGERQPQHF. DNA of the CDR3: TGTGCCAGCAGTTTCGGGGGAGAGCGTCAGCCCCAGCATTTT.

The table lists this clonotype with many counts. The chain combines TRBV11-2 with TRBJ2-3; TRBD2 agrees at 9 bases. With 1 base clipped from V and 6 bases from J, the junction kept 5 bases outside the gene matches. Germline V gene data show CDR1 as SGHAT and CDR2 as FQNNGV. This CDR3 has 15 amino acids. CDR3: CASSLALAGSDTQYF. CDR3 DNA: TGTGCCAGCAGCTTAGCACTAGCGGGTTCGGATACGCAGTATTTT.

The gene calls are TRBV27 and TRBJ2-3; TRBD1 matches 9 bases. The trim removed 3 bases at V and 1 base at J, leaving 5 bases unmatched. The CDR3 extends over 16 amino acids. The germline V gene has CDR1 MNHEY and CDR2 SMNVEV (reference sequence). Here the CDR3 DNA reads TGTGCCAGCAGTTTGATCAGGACAGGGGGCACAGATACGCAGTATTTT. Protein sequence: CASSLIRTGGTDTQYF.

The rearrangement uses TRBV9 and TRBJ1-1, with a possible D match to TRBD1 (5 bases). This CDR3 is 15 amino acids long. The V end was cut by 0 bases, the J end by 3 bases, with 12 bases between. The germline V gene has CDR1 SGDLS and CDR2 YYNGEE. Written as DNA, the CDR3 is TGTGCCAGCAGCGTAGAAAGGGACCATTACACTGAAGCTTTCTTT. It is translated as CASSVERDHYTEAFF.

V and J are TRBV5-1 and TRBJ1-1; 9 bases fit TRBD1. Unmatched junction bases numbered 8, after V lost 5 bases and J lost 3 bases. Looked up from germline, CDR1 is SGHRS and CDR2 is YFSETQ. The CDR3 consists of 15 residues. The CDR3 spells CASRAGTGGDTEAFF. The DNA of the CDR3 is TGCGCCAGCAGGGCCGGAACAGGGGGCGACACTGAAGCTTTCTTT.

This clonotype was seen a handful of times. The chain combines TRBV7-2 with TRBJ1-4, with 7 nucleotides matching TRBD1. The CDR3 sequence is 15 residues long. CDR1 is SGHTA and CDR2 is FQGNSA in the germline V gene. The J segment lost 8 bases and the V segment lost 4 bases, leaving 10 bases of the junction unmatched. CDR3 region: CASSSRGDQNEKLFF. Written as DNA, the CDR3 is TGTGCCAGCAGCTCCAGGGGGGACCAAAACGAAAAACTGTTTTTT.

V gene TRBV6-5 combines with J gene TRBJ1-1; TRBD1 matches 11 bases. Germline V lookup: CDR1 MNHEY, CDR2 SVGAGI. Germline trimming cut 5 bases from V and 3 bases from J; bases unmatched to any gene: 8. CDR3 length equals 16 residues. In DNA form, the CDR3 reads TGTGCCAGCAGTCCCGGACAGGGGGCGCCGGACACTGAAGCTTTCTTT. Translating it yields CASSPGQGAPDTEAFF.

The chain links TRBV21-1 to TRBJ2-3; the D call TRBD1 from the table was never checked on the DNA. TRBV21-1 is a pseudogene locus. The CDR3 covers 18 residues. The CDR3 nucleotides read TGTGCCAGCAGGGGAAAGTGGGGGACAGGGGGCTTCAGAGATACGCAGTATTTT. It is translated as CASRGKWGTGGFRDTQYF.

The gene calls are TRBV7-2 and TRBJ2-3; TRBD2 matches 7 bases. The germline V gene has CDR1 SGHTA and CDR2 FQGNSA. V lost 4 bases and J lost 4; bases outside the gene matches: 11. The CDR3 runs to 16 residues. The CDR3 loop is CASSSTGTTYADTQYF. The CDR3 coding sequence is TGTGCCAGCAGCTCCACCGGGACTACTTATGCAGATACGCAGTATTTT.

The chain links TRBV6-5 to TRBJ1-2; no definite D call. V lost 5 bases, J lost 4 bases, and 17 bases lay in between. The CDR3 is made up of 15 amino acids. Germline V gives CDR1 MNHEY, CDR2 SVGAGI. This CDR3 reads CASSPPGTSSYGYTF. The DNA for the CDR3 is TGTGCCAGCAGTCCACCGGGAACATCAAGCTATGGCTACACCTTC.